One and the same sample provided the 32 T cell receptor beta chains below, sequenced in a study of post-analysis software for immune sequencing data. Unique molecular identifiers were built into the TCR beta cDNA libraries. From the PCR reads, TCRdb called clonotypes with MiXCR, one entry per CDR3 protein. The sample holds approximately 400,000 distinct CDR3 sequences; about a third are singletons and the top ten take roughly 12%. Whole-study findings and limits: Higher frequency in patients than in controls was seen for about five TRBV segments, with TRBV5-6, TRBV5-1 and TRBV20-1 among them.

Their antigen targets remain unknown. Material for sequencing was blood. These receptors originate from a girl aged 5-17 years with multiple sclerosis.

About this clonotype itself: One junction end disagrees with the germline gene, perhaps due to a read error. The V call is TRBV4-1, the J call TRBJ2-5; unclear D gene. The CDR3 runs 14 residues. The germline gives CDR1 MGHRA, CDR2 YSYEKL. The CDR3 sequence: CAGSQDLYQETQYF. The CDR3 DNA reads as TGCGCCGGCAGCCAAGACTTGTACCAAGAGACCCAGTACTTC.

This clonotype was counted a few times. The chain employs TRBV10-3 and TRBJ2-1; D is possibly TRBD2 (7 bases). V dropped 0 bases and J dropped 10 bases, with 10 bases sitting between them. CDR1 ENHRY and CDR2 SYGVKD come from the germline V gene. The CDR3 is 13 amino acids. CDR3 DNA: TGTGCCATCAGTGAGTCTTGGGGGGGCGAGCAGTTCTTC. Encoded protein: CAISESWGGEQFF.

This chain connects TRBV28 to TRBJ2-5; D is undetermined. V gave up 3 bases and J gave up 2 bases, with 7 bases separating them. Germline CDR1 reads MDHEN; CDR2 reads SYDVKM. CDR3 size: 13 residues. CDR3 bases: TGTGCCAGCAGTTTGAATCTACAAGAGACCCAGTACTTC. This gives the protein CASSLNLQETQYF.

CDR3 bases: TGTGCCAGCAGCTTCCGGATCGGGCGGGGGGGAGAGCAGTTCTTC. It specifies CASSFRIGRGGEQFF. This chain connects TRBV11-2 to TRBJ2-1; 9 bases map to TRBD2. The V segment lost 3 bases and the J segment 10 bases; nucleotides outside the gene matches: 10. The CDR3 length is 15 residues. The germline V gene has CDR1 SGHAT and CDR2 FQNNGV.

The DNA of the CDR3 is TGCGCCAGCAGCTTGGATCGGTATCAAGAGACCCAGTACTTC. Its translation: CASSLDRYQETQYF. V usage is TRBV5-1 and J usage is TRBJ2-5; no clear D. Trimming left V 0 bases short and J 2 bases short, with 8 bases between. The germline V gene encodes CDR1 SGHRS and CDR2 YFSETQ. This CDR3 is built from 14 residues.

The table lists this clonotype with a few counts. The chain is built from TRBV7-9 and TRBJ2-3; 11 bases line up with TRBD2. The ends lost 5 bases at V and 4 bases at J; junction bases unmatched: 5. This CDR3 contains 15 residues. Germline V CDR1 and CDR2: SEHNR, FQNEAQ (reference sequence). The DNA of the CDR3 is TGTGCCAGCAGCGGTAGCGGGGGGGCGGCAGATACGCAGTATTTT. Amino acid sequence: CASSGSGGAADTQYF.

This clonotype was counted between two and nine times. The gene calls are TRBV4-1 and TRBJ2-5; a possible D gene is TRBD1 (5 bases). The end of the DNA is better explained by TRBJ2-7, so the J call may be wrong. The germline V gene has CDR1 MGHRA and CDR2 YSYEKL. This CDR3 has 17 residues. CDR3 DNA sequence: TGCGCCAGCAGCCAATCCAGGGAAGAGAACGGAATCTACGAGCAGTACTTC. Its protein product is CASSQSREENGIYEQYF.

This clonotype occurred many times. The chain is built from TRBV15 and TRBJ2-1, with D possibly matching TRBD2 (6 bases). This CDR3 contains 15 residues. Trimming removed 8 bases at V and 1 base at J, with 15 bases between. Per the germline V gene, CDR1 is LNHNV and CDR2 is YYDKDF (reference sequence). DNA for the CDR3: TGTGCCACCCGTGGGGGGAGAGCATCCTACAATGAGCAGTTCTTC. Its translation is CATRGGRASYNEQFF.

CDR3 in amino acids: CASSVGVGAGEKLFF. The CDR3 coding sequence is TGTGCCAGCAGCGTCGGGGTAGGGGCAGGTGAAAAACTGTTTTTT. V is TRBV5-5 and J is TRBJ1-4, with D perhaps matching TRBD1 (5 bases). The V gene's germline CDR1 is SGHKS and CDR2 YYEKEE (reference sequence). Trimming took 4 bases from V and 7 from J, leaving 17 bases between them. This CDR3 spans 15 amino acids.

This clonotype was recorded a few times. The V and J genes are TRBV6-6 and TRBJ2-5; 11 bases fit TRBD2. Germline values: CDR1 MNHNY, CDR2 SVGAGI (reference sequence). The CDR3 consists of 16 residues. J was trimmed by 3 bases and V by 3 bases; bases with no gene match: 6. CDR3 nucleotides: TGTGCCAGCAGTTATCTGGGGACTAGCGGTGAAGAGACCCAGTACTTC. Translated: CASSYLGTSGEETQYF.

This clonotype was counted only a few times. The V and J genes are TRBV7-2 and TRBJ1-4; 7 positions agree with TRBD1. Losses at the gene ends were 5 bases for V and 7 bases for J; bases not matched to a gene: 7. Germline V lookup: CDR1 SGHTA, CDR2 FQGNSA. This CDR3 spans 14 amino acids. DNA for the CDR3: TGTGCCAGCAGCCCCCACAGGGGTGGTGAAAAACTGTTTTTT. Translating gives CASSPHRGGEKLFF.

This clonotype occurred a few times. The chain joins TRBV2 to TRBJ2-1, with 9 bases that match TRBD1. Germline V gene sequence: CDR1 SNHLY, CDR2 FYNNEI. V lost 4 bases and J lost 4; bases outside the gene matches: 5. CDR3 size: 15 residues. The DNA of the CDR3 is TGTGCCAGCAGTGTCGGGACAGGGTCTTACAATGAGCAGTTCTTC. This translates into CASSVGTGSYNEQFF.

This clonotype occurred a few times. CDR3 loop: CASSPGGLRQSNQPQHF. DNA of the CDR3: TGCGCCAGCAGCCCGGGAGGTCTGAGACAGAGCAATCAGCCCCAGCATTTT. The chain is built from TRBV5-1 and TRBJ1-5; weak D call: TRBD1 (5 bases). The CDR3 length is 17 residues. The germline V gene has CDR1 SGHRS and CDR2 YFSETQ. Between the trimmed V and J ends, which lost 4 bases and 1 base, there was a span of 18 bases.

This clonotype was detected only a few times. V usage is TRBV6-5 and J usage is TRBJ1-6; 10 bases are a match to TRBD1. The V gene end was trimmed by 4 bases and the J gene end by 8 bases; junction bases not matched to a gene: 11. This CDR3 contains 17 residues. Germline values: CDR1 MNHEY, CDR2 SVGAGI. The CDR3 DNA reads TGTGCCAGCAGTTTATCTCGACCGGGACAGGGGTATTCACCCCTCCACTTT. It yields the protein CASSLSRPGQGYSPLHF.

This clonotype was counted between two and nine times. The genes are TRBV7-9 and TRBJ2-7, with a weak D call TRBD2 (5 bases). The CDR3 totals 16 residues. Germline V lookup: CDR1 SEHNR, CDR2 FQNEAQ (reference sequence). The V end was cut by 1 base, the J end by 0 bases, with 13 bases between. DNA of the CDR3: TGTGCCAGCAGCTTAGTCCTAGCTCCAAGCTCCTACGAGCAGTACTTC. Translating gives CASSLVLAPSSYEQYF.

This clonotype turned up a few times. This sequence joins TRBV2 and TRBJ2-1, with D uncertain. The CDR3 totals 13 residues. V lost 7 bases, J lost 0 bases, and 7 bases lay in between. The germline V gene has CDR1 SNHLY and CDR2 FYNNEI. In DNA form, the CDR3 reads TGTGCCAGCAACGGCTACTCCTACAATGAGCAGTTCTTC. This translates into CASNGYSYNEQFF.

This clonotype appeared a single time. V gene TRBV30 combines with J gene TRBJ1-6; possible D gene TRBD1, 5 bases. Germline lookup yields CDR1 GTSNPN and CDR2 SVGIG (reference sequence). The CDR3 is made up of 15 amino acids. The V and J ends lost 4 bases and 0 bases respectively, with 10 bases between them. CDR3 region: CAWTPGSSYNSPLHF. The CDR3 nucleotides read TGTGCCTGGACGCCAGGGAGCTCCTATAATTCACCCCTCCACTTT.

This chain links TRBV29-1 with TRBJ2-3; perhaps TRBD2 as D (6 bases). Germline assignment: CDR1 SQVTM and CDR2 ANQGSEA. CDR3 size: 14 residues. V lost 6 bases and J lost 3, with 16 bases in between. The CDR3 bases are TGCAGCGTCCCCCGGGGTGGGGGGACAGATACGCAGTATTTT. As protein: CSVPRGGGTDTQYF.

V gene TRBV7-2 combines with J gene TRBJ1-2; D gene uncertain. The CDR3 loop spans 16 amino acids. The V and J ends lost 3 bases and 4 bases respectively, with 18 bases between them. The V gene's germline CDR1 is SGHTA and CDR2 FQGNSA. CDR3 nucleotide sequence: TGTGCCAGCAGCTTCTCAAATTCCGGTCTCGGCTATGGCTACACCTTC. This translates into CASSFSNSGLGYGYTF.

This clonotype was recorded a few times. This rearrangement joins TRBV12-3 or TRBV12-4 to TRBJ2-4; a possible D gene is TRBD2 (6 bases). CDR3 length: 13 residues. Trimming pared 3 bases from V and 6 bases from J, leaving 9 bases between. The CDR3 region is CASSFGGLNIQYF. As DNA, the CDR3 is TGTGCCAGCAGTTTTGGAGGGTTAAACATTCAGTACTTC.

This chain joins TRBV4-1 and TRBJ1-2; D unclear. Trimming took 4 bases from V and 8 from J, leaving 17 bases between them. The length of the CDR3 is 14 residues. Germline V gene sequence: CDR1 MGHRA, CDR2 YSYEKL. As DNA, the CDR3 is TGCGCCAGCAGCCTCGGACTGCTCGGTGGGGGCTACACCTTC. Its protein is CASSLGLLGGGYTF.

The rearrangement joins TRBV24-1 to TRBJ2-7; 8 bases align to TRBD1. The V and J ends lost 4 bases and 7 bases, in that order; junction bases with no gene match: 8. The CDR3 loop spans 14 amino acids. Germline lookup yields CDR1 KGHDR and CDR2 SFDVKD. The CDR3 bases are TGTGCCACCAGTGACTCCCGGGGGACAGGTGAGCAGTACTTC. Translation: CATSDSRGTGEQYF.

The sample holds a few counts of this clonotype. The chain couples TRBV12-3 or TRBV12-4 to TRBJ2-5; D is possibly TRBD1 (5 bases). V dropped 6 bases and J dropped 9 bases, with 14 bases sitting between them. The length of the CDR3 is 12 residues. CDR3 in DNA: TGTGCCAGCAGCCCGGACCCAGGGTCCCAGTACTTC. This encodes CASSPDPGSQYF.

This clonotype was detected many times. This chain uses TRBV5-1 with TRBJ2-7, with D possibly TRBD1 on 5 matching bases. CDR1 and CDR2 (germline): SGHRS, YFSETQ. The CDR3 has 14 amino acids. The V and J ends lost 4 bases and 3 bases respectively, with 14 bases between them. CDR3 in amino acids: CASSLQGDSYEQYF. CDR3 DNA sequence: TGCGCCAGCAGCCTGCAGGGTGACAGCTACGAGCAGTACTTC.

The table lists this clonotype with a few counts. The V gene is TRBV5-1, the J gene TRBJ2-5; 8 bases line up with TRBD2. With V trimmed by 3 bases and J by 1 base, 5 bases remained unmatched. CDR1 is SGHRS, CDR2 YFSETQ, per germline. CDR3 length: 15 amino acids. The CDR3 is CASSYTGGSQETQYF. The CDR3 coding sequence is TGCGCCAGCAGCTATACGGGGGGGAGCCAAGAGACCCAGTACTTC.

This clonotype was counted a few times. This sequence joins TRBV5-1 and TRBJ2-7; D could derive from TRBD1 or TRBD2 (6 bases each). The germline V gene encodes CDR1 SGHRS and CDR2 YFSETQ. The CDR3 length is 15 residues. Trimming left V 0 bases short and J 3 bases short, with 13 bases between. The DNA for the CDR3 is TGCGCCAGCAGCTTGGAGGGGGGACACCTCTACGAGCAGTACTTC. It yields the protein CASSLEGGHLYEQYF. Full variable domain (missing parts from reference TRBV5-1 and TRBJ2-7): KAGVTQTPRYLIKTRGQQVTLSCSPISGHRSVSWYQQTPGQGLQFLFEYFSETQRNKGNFPGRFSGRQFSNSRSEMNVSTLELGDSALYLCASSLEGGHLYEQYFGPGTRLTVT.

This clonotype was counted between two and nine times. The CDR3 sequence is CASTRDSSNQPQHF. The CDR3 bases are TGTGCCAGTACCCGGGACAGTAGCAATCAGCCCCAGCATTTT. The chain links TRBV6-2 or TRBV6-3 to TRBJ1-5; TRBD1 matches at 7 bases. Germline trimming cut 9 bases from V and 0 bases from J; bases unmatched to any gene: 5. The CDR3 is made up of 14 amino acids. CDR1 is MNHEY, CDR2 SVGEGT, per germline.

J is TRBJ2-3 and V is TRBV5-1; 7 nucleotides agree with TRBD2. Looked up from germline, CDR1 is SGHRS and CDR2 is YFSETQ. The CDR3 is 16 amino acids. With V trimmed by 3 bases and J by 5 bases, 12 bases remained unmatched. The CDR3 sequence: CASSYWTRGAQDTQYF. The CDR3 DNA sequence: TGCGCCAGCAGCTATTGGACTAGAGGGGCCCAAGATACGCAGTATTTT.

CDR3 residues: CSARAGTGNQPQHF. The CDR3, as DNA: TGCAGTGCTAGAGCGGGGACGGGCAATCAGCCCCAGCATTTT. The rearrangement joins TRBV20-1 to TRBJ1-5; weak D call: TRBD1 (5 bases). Deletions cut 1 base from V and 2 bases from J, with 9 bases between. This CDR3 spans 14 amino acids. Germline loops: CDR1 DFQATT, CDR2 SNEGSKA (reference sequence).

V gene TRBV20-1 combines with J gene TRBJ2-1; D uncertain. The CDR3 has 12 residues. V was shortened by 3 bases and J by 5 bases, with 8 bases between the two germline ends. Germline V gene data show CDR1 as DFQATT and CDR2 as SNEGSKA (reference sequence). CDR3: CSARRPNNEQFF. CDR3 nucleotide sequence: TGCAGTGCTAGGAGGCCCAACAATGAGCAGTTCTTC.

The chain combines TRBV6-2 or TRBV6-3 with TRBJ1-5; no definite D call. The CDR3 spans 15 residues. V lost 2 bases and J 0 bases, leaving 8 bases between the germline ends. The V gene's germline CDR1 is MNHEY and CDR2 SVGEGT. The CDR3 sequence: CASSYEGYSNQPQHF. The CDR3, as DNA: TGTGCCAGCAGTTACGAAGGGTATAGCAATCAGCCCCAGCATTTT.

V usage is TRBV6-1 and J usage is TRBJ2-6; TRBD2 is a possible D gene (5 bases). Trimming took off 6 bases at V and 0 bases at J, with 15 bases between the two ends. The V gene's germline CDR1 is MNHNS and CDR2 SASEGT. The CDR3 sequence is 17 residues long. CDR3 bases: TGTGCCAGCAGAAAACCGGGATTATACTCTGGGGCCAACGTCCTGACTTTC. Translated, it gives CASRKPGLYSGANVLTF.